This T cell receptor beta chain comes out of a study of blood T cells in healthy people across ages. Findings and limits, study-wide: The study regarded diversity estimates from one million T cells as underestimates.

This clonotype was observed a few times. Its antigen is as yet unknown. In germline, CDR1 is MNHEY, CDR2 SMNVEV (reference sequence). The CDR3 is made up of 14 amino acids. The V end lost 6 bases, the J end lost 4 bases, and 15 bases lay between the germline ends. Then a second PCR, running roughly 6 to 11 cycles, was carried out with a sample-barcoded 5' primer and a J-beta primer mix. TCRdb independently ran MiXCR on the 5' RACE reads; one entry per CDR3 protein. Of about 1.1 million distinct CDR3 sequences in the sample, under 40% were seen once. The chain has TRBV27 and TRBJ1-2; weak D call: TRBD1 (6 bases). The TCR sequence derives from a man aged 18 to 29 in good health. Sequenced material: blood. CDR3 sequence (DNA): TGTGCCAGCAGGCTAGCCGGGACAACCTATGGCTACACCTTC. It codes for CASRLAGTTYGYTF.